The present TCR beta chain was sequenced within a study of PD-1 blockade in classical Hodgkin lymphoma. Sample time point: newly diagnosed, previously untreated cHL patient sample. It was PBMCs in newly diagnosed, untreated classical Hodgkin lymphoma that served as comparison. With regard to this clone: Its antigen is unknown.

Sequencing used immunoSEQ multiplex PCR; TCRdb keeps in-frame clones, though not all of them. This sample carries some 31,000 clones, approximately 94% of them seen once, and the ten largest clones take 2.3%. The CDR3 extends over 17 amino acids. V shed 6 bases, J shed 2 bases, and the junction held 12 bases outside the gene matches. Germline values: CDR1 MDHEN, CDR2 SYDVKM. Findings of the study overall: At baseline, newly diagnosed patients reportedly showed less TCR diversity than healthy donors. The authors have not defined what causes the repertoire differences, possibly disease activity or prior therapy.

This TCR was recovered from a human donor with classical Hodgkin lymphoma. The chain links TRBV28 to TRBJ2-5; 10 nucleotides line up with TRBD1. Sequenced input: peripheral blood mononuclear cells (PBMCs). CDR3 DNA sequence: TGTGCCAGCAGGGTCGGACAGGGGGTTTTAGTACAAGAGACCCAGTACTTC. It codes for CASRVGQGVLVQETQYF.